The following is a T cell receptor beta chain sequence with its context. As yet, its antigen is unknown. The data were taken from a study of blood T cells in healthy people across ages. Whole-study findings and limits: Researchers said unsorted PBMCs prevented a conclusive naive versus antigen-experienced comparison.

A second PCR of about 7 to 11 cycles used a sample-barcoded 5' primer and a J-beta primer mix. Each cDNA was tagged by a template-switch adaptor containing 12 random nucleotides. Using its own MiXCR run on the 5' RACE reads, TCRdb lists one record per CDR3 protein. The sample yields fewer than 2,000,000 distinct CDR3 sequences, approximately 32% seen once. The CDR3 sequence is 14 residues long. Germline V gene sequence: CDR1 MGHRA, CDR2 YSYEKL. J lost 6 bases, V lost 6 bases, and 7 bases had no gene match. The specimen was blood. V gene TRBV4-1 combines with J gene TRBJ1-2; 10 nucleotides align to TRBD1. The sequence came from a woman aged 30 to 39 in good health. CDR3 sequence (DNA): TGCGCCAGCAGAGGGACAGGGGAGATAGATGGCTACACCTTC. Residues: CASRGTGEIDGYTF.